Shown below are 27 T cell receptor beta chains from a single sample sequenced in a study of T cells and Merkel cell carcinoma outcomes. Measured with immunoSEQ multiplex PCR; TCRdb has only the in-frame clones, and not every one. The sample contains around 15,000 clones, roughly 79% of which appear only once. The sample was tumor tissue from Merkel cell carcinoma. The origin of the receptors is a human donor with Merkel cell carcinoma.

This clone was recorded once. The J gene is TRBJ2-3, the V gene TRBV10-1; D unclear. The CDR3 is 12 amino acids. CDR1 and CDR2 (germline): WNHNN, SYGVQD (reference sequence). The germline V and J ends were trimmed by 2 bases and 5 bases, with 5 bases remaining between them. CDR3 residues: CASSEGRDTQYF. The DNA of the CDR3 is TGCGCCAGCAGTGAGGGACGAGATACGCAGTATTTT.

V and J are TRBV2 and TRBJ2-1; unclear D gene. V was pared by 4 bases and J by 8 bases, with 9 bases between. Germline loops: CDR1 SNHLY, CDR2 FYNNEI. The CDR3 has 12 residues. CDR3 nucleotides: TGTGCCAGCAGTGCTCAGTTGGATGAGCAGTTCTTC. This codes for CASSAQLDEQFF. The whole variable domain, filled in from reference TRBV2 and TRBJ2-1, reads EPEVTQTPSHQVTQMGQEVILRCVPISNHLYFYWYRQILGQKVEFLVSFYNNEISEKSEIFDDQFSVERPDGSNFTLKIRSTKLEDSAMYFCASSAQLDEQFFGPGTRLTVL.

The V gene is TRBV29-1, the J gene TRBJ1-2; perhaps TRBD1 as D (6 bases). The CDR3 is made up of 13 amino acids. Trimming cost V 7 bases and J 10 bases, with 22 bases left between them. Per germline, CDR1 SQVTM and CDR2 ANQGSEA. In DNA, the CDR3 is TGCAGCGCCGGGGGGGCGTACGGGACACACTACACCTTC. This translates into CSAGGAYGTHYTF.

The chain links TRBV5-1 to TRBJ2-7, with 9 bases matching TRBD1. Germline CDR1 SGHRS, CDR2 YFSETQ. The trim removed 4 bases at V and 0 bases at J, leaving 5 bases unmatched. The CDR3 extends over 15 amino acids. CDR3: CASSLGTGSSYEQYF. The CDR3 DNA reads TGCGCCAGCAGCCTCGGGACAGGGAGCTCCTACGAGCAGTACTTC.

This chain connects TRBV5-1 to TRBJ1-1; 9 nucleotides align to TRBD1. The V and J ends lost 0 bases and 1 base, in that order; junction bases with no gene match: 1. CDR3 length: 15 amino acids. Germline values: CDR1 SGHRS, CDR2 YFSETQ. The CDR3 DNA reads TGCGCCAGCAGCTTGGGACAGGGGGAGAACACTGAAGCTTTCTTT. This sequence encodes CASSLGQGENTEAFF. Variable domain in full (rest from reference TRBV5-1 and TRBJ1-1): KAGVTQTPRYLIKTRGQQVTLSCSPISGHRSVSWYQQTPGQGLQFLFEYFSETQRNKGNFPGRFSGRQFSNSRSEMNVSTLELGDSALYLCASSLGQGENTEAFFGQGTRLTVV.

The DNA for the CDR3 is TGTGCCAGCAGTTACTCGATTCAGGGGGGCACCGGGGAGCTGTTTTTT. This codes for CASSYSIQGGTGELFF. The chain combines TRBV6-5 with TRBJ2-2, with D perhaps TRBD1 (7 bases). V dropped 0 bases and J dropped 4 bases, with 12 bases sitting between them. Germline loops: CDR1 MNHEY, CDR2 SVGAGI. CDR3 length: 16 residues.

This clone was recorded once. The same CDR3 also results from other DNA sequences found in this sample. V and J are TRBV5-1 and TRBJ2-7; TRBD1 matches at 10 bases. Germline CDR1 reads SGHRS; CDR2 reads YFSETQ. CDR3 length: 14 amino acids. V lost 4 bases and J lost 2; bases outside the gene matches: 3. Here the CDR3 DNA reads TGCGCCAGCAGCCCCGGACAGGGGGCCTACGAGCAGTACTTC. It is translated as CASSPGQGAYEQYF.

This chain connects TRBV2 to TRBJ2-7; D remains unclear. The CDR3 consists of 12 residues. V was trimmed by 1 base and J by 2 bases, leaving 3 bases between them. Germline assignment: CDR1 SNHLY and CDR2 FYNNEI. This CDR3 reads CASSEGTYEQYF. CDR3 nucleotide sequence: TGTGCCAGCAGTGAAGGAACCTACGAGCAGTACTTC.

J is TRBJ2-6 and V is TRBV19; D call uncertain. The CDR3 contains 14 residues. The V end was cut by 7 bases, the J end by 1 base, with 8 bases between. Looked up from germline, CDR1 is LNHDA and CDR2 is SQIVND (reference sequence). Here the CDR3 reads CASKRDSGANVLTF. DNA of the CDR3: TGTGCCAGTAAAAGAGATTCTGGGGCCAACGTCCTGACTTTC.

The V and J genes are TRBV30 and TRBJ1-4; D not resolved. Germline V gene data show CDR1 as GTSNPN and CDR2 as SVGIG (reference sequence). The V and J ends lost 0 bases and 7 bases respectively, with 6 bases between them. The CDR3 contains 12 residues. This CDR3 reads CAWSVDSEKLFF. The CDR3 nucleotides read TGTGCCTGGAGTGTAGATTCTGAAAAACTGTTTTTT.

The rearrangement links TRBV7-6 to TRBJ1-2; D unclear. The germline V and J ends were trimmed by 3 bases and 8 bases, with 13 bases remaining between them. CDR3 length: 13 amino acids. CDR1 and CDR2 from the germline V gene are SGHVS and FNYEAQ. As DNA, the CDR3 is TGTGCCAGCAGCTTCAGCCAGGATTGGGGCTACACCTTC. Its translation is CASSFSQDWGYTF.

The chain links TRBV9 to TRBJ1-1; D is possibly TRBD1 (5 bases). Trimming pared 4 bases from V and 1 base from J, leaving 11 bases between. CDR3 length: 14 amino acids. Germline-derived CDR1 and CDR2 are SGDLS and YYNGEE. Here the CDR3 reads CASSLRQSNTEAFF. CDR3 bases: TGTGCCAGCAGCCTAAGACAGTCGAACACTGAAGCTTTCTTT.

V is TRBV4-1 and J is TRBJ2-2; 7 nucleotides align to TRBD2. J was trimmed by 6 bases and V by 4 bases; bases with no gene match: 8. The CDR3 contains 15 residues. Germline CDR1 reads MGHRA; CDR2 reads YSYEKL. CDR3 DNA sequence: TGCGCCAGCAGCCCCCTCGGGGGGTCTCCCGGGGAGCTGTTTTTT. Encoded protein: CASSPLGGSPGELFF.

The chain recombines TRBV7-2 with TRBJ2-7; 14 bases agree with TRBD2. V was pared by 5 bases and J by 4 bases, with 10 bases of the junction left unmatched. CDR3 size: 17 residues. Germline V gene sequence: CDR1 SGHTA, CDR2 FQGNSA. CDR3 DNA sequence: TGTGCCAGCAGCCCCACCCCGGGACTAGCGGGGGCGTACGAGCAGTACTTC. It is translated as CASSPTPGLAGAYEQYF.

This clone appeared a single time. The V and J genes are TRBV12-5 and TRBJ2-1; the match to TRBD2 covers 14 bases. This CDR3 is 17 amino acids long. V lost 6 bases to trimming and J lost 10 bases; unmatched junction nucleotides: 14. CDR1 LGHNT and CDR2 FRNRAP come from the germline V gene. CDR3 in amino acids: CASGTGTSGRMWGEQFF. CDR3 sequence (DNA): TGTGCTAGTGGGACCGGGACTAGCGGGAGAATGTGGGGGGAGCAGTTCTTC.

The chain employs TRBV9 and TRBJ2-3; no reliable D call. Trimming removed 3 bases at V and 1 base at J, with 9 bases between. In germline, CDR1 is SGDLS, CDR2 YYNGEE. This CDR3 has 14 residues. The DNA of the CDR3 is TGTGCCAGCAGCGGTAGAAAGGGCACAGATACGCAGTATTTT. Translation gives CASSGRKGTDTQYF. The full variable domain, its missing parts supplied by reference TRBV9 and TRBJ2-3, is DSGVTQTPKHLITATGQRVTLRCSPRSGDLSVYWYQQSLDQGLQFLIQYYNGEERAKGNILERFSAQQFPDLHSELNLSSLELGDSALYFCASSGRKGTDTQYFGPGTRLTVL.

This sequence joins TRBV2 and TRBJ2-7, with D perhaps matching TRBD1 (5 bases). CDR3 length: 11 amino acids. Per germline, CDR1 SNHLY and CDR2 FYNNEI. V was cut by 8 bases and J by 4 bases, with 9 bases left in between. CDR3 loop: CASGAAYEQYF. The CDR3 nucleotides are TGTGCCAGCGGGGCGGCGTACGAGCAGTACTTC.

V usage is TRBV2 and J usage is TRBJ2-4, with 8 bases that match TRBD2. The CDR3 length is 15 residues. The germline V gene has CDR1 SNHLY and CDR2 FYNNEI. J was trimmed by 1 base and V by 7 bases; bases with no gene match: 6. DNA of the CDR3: TGTGCCAGCAATGTAGGCGGGGGGGCCAAAAACATTCAGTACTTC. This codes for CASNVGGGAKNIQYF.

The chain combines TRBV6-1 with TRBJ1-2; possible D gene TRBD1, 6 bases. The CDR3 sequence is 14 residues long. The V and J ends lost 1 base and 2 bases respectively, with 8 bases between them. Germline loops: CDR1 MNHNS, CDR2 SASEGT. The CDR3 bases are TGTGCCAGCAGTGAAGGGGGGGCAAACTATGGCTACACCTTC. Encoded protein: CASSEGGANYGYTF.

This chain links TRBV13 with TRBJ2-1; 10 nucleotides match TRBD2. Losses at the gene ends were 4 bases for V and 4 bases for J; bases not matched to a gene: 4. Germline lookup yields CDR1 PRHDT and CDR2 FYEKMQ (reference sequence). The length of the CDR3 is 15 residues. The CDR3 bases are TGTGCCAGCAGCTCTAGCGGGGGTGGGTACAATGAGCAGTTCTTC. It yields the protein CASSSSGGGYNEQFF.

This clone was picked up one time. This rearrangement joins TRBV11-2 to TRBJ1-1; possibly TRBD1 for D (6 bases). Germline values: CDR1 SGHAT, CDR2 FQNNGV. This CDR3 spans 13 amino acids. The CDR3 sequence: CAGGRDGDTEAFF. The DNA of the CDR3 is TGTGCGGGGGGCCGGGACGGTGACACTGAAGCTTTCTTT. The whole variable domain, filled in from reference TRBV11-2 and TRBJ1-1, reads EAGVAQSPRYKIIEKRQSVAFWCNPISGHATLYWYQQILGQGPKLLIQFQNNGVVDDSQLPKDRFSAERLKGVDSTLKIQPAKLEDSAVYLCAGGRDGDTEAFFGQGTRLTVV.

CDR3 region: CSAKSGTSTDTQYF. The CDR3 coding sequence is TGCAGCGCAAAGAGCGGGACTAGCACAGATACGCAGTATTTT. The chain uses TRBV29-1 and TRBJ2-3; TRBD2 matches at 7 bases. Per the germline V gene, CDR1 is SQVTM and CDR2 is ANQGSEA. The CDR3 loop spans 14 amino acids. J was trimmed by 0 bases and V by 7 bases; bases with no gene match: 7.

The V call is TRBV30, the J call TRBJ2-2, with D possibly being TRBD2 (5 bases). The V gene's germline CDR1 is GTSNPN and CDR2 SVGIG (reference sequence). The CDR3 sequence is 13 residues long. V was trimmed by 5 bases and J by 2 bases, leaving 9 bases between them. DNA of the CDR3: TGTGCCTGGTCGGGATTCAACACCGGGGAGCTGTTTTTT. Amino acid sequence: CAWSGFNTGELFF.

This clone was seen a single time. The DNA of the CDR3 is TGTGCCAGCAGTTCCGGACAGGGCGCTGAAGCTTTCTTT. It specifies CASSSGQGAEAFF. The genes are TRBV28 and TRBJ1-1, with 8 nucleotides matching TRBD1. CDR3 length equals 13 residues. Per the germline V gene, CDR1 is MDHEN and CDR2 is SYDVKM. V gave up 4 bases and J gave up 6 bases; unmatched junction bases: 4.

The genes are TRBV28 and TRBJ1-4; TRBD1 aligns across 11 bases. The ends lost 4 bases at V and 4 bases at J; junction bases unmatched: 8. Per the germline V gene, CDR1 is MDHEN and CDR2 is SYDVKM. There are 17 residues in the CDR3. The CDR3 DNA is TGTGCCAGCAGTTCACCGGACAGGGGGCACGGTAATGAAAAACTGTTTTTT. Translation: CASSSPDRGHGNEKLFF.

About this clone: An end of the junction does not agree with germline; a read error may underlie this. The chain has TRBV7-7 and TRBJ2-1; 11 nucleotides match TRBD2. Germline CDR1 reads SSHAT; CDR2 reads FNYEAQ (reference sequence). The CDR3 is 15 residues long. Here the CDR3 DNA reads TGTGCTAGCAGCCTGGGACTAGCGGTTAACAATGAGCAGTTCTTC. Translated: CASSLGLAVNNEQFF.

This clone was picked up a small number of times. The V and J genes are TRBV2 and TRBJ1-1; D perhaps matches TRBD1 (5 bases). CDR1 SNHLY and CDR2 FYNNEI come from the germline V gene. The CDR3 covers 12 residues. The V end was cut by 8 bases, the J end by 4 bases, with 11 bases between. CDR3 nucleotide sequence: TGTGCCAGCGGCAGGGTTAGCACTGAAGCTTTCTTT. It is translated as CASGRVSTEAFF.